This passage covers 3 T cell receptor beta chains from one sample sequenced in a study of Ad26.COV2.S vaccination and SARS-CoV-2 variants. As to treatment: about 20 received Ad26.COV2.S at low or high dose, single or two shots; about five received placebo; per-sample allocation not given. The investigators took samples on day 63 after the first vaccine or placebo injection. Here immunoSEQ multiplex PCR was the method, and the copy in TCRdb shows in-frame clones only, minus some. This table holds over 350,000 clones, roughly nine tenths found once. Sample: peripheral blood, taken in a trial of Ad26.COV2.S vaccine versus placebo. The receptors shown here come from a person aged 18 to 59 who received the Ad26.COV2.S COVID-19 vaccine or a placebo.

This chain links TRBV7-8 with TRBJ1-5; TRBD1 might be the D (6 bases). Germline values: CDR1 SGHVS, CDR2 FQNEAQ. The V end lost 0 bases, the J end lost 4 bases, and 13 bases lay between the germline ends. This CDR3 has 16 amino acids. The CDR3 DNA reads TGTGCCAGCAGCTTAGCGCGGGTCGGGACAAATCAGCCCCAGCATTTT. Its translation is CASSLARVGTNQPQHF.

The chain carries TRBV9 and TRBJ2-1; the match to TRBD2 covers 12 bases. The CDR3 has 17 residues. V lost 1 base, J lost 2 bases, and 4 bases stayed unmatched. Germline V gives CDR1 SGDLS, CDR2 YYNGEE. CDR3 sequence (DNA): TGTGCCAGCAGCGTAATCCCTAGCGGGGGGGCCTACAATGAGCAGTTCTTC. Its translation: CASSVIPSGGAYNEQFF. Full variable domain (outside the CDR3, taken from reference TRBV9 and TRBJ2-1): DSGVTQTPKHLITATGQRVTLRCSPRSGDLSVYWYQQSLDQGLQFLIQYYNGEERAKGNILERFSAQQFPDLHSELNLSSLELGDSALYFCASSVIPSGGAYNEQFFGPGTRLTVL.

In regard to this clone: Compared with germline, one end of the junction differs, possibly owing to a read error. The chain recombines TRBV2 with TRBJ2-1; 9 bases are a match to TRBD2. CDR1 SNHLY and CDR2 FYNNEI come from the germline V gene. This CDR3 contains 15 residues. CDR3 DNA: TGTGCCAGCATTGAACCGGGACTAGCCGCAGAAGAGCAGTTCTTC. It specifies CASIEPGLAAEEQFF.